The 25 T cell receptor beta chains listed next were all sequenced from one sample in a study of cytomegalovirus exposure and HLA in healthy donors. 60 Vbeta and 13 Jbeta primers were used in PCR. TCRdb keeps only in-frame clones here, not all; method: immunoSEQ multiplex PCR. Of about 180,000 clones listed, under 80% are singletons. Sequencing was done on a sample of PBMCs. The receptors were sampled from a woman in her twenties or thirties in good health and CMV-seropositive.

The chain recombines TRBV29-1 with TRBJ2-2, with D maybe TRBD1 (6 bases). V shed 7 bases and J shed 0 bases, with 9 bases lying between them. The CDR3 has 13 amino acids. Germline lookup yields CDR1 SQVTM and CDR2 ANQGSEA. CDR3 region: CSGGQTNTGELFF. Written as DNA, the CDR3 is TGCAGCGGTGGACAGACGAACACCGGGGAGCTGTTTTTT.

The V call is TRBV27, the J call TRBJ1-2; D is perhaps TRBD1 (5 bases). With 5 bases removed from V and 5 bases from J, the gap between germline ends came to 12 bases. The CDR3 loop spans 13 amino acids. Germline V CDR1 and CDR2: MNHEY, SMNVEV (reference sequence). CDR3 nucleotides: TGTGCCAGCAGTCCGCGGGGGAGTTATGGCTACACCTTC. Its translation: CASSPRGSYGYTF.

The chain employs TRBV18 and TRBJ1-5, with D possibly being TRBD1 (5 bases). The CDR3 length is 14 residues. V lost 0 bases to trimming and J lost 5 bases, with 8 bases between them. From germline, CDR1 is KGHSH and CDR2 LQKENI. The CDR3 coding sequence is TGTGCCAGCTCACCACCGGGGGGGTATCAGCCCCAGCATTTT. Its protein product is CASSPPGGYQPQHF.

The V gene is TRBV7-2, the J gene TRBJ2-1; D gene uncertain. CDR1 is SGHTA, CDR2 FQGNSA, per germline. The V gene lost 1 base and the J gene lost 4 bases, with 5 bases spanning the gap. The CDR3 is made up of 13 amino acids. DNA for the CDR3: TGTGCCAGCAGCTTAGAACAGTACAATGAGCAGTTCTTC. Its translation: CASSLEQYNEQFF.

The CDR3 DNA follows: TGTGCCAGCAGCTTCAGGGGGGAGCGCACAGATACGCAGTATTTT. It codes for CASSFRGERTDTQYF. The chain links TRBV11-1 to TRBJ2-3; tentative D call: TRBD1 (7 bases). The CDR3 loop spans 15 amino acids. The V gene's germline CDR1 is SGHAT and CDR2 FQDESV (reference sequence). V shed 3 bases and J shed 1 base, with 11 bases lying between them.

The chain uses TRBV5-4 and TRBJ2-1; 8 bases agree with TRBD2. CDR3 length: 14 amino acids. CDR1 is SGHNT and CDR2 is YYREEE in the germline V gene (reference sequence). With 1 base clipped from V and 4 bases from J, the junction kept 1 base outside the gene matches. This CDR3 is CASSLRGGYNEQFF. The DNA for the CDR3 is TGTGCCAGCAGCTTGCGGGGGGGGTACAATGAGCAGTTCTTC. The full variable domain, completed using reference TRBV5-4 and TRBJ2-1, is ETGVTQSPTHLIKTRGQQVTLRCSSQSGHNTVSWYQQALGQGPQFIFQYYREEENGRGNFPPRFSGLQFPNYSSELNVNALELDDSALYLCASSLRGGYNEQFFGPGTRLTVL.

This clone was observed a handful of times. The identical CDR3 is also encoded by other nucleotide sequences in the sample. The chain combines TRBV5-6 with TRBJ2-2; D not resolved. The V gene's germline CDR1 is SGHDT and CDR2 YYEEEE. Trimming took 0 bases from V and 4 from J, leaving 4 bases between them. The CDR3 loop spans 13 amino acids. CDR3 protein: CASSLAGTGELFF. In DNA, the CDR3 is TGTGCCAGCAGCTTGGCCGGCACCGGGGAGCTGTTTTTT.

V gene TRBV28 combines with J gene TRBJ2-4; D unclear. This CDR3 comprises 12 residues. Trimming stripped 6 bases from V and 5 bases from J, with 8 bases between. CDR1 is MDHEN and CDR2 is SYDVKM in the germline V gene. CDR3 residues: CASSPFENIQYF. The CDR3 region has the DNA TGTGCCAGCAGCCCCTTTGAAAACATTCAGTACTTC.

The CDR3 loop reads CASSPKARVGEKLFF. The DNA for the CDR3 is TGTGCCAGCAGCCCAAAGGCCAGGGTAGGAGAAAAACTGTTTTTT. This chain uses TRBV7-6 with TRBJ1-4; perhaps TRBD1 as D (5 bases). Germline V gene sequence: CDR1 SGHVS, CDR2 FNYEAQ. CDR3 length: 15 residues. V lost 5 bases and J lost 8, with 18 bases in between. The full variable domain, completed using reference TRBV7-6 and TRBJ1-4, is GAGVSQSPRYKVTKRGQDVALRCDPISGHVSLYWYRQALGQGPEFLTYFNYEAQQDKSGLPNDRFSAERPEGSISTLTIQRTEQRDSAMYRCASSPKARVGEKLFFGSGTQLSVL.

As for this clone: The junction and the germline gene differ at one end; a read error may be behind it. This CDR3 reads CSSSKAGNIQYF. CDR3 nucleotides: TGTTCCAGCAGTAAAGCGGGCAACATTCAGTACTTC. The chain joins TRBV7-9 to TRBJ2-4; D perhaps matches TRBD2 (6 bases). Germline values: CDR1 SEHNR, CDR2 FQNEAQ (reference sequence). The CDR3 is 12 residues long.

In this sample, this clone turned up a few times. This chain connects TRBV5-1 to TRBJ2-2; 9 bases are a match to TRBD1. Germline CDR1 is SGHRS and CDR2 is YFSETQ. The CDR3 has 15 amino acids. V was pared by 0 bases and J by 6 bases, with 3 bases of the junction left unmatched. The CDR3 is CASSLGDRVAGELFF. The CDR3 region has the DNA TGCGCCAGCAGCTTGGGGGACAGGGTTGCCGGGGAGCTGTTTTTT. The full variable domain, with the rest looked up from reference TRBV5-1 and TRBJ2-2, is KAGVTQTPRYLIKTRGQQVTLSCSPISGHRSVSWYQQTPGQGLQFLFEYFSETQRNKGNFPGRFSGRQFSNSRSEMNVSTLELGDSALYLCASSLGDRVAGELFFGEGSRLTVL.

The table lists this clone with many counts. The chain combines TRBV5-4 with TRBJ2-3; tentatively, D is TRBD2 (5 bases). V lost 1 base and J lost 0, with 15 bases in between. The germline gives CDR1 SGHNT, CDR2 YYREEE (reference sequence). The CDR3 is 17 residues long. The CDR3 protein is CASSLSTAIASTDTQYF. In nucleotides, the CDR3 is TGTGCCAGCAGCTTGTCGACCGCGATAGCGAGCACAGATACGCAGTATTTT.

The chain has TRBV6-5 and TRBJ2-3; tentative D call: TRBD2 (5 bases). Per germline, CDR1 MNHEY and CDR2 SVGAGI. The CDR3 extends over 14 amino acids. V gave up 2 bases and J gave up 4 bases, with 10 bases separating them. The CDR3: CASSYGQRPDTQYF. Here the CDR3 DNA reads TGTGCCAGCAGTTACGGCCAGCGGCCAGATACGCAGTATTTT.

CDR3 in DNA: TGTGCCAGCAGCCTCGGGGGGAGCAATCAGCCCCAGCATTTT. Protein sequence: CASSLGGSNQPQHF. The V call is TRBV4-2, the J call TRBJ1-5; TRBD1 might be the D (5 bases). Trimming pared 4 bases from V and 1 base from J, leaving 8 bases between. The CDR3 consists of 14 residues. Germline values: CDR1 LGHNA, CDR2 YNFKEQ.

This clone was observed a few times. The chain combines TRBV5-5 with TRBJ1-2, with D perhaps matching TRBD1 (6 bases). V was clipped by 0 bases and J by 5 bases, with 11 bases between them. The germline CDR1 and CDR2 sequences are SGHKS and YYEKEE (reference sequence). The CDR3 is 14 residues long. The CDR3 region has the DNA TGTGCCAGCAGCTTGGCGGGGGGCCTTTATGGCTACACCTTC. This gives the protein CASSLAGGLYGYTF. Using reference TRBV5-5 and TRBJ1-2 for the parts outside the CDR3, the full variable domain is DAGVTQSPTHLIKTRGQQVTLRCSPISGHKSVSWYQQVLGQGPQFIFQYYEKEERGRGNFPDRFSARQFPNYSSELNVNALLLGDSALYLCASSLAGGLYGYTFGSGTRLTVV.

In its sample, this clone was seen a few times. The V gene is TRBV5-6, the J gene TRBJ1-2, with D maybe TRBD1 (6 bases). Trimming removed 4 bases from V and 4 bases from J, with 17 bases in between. The CDR3 length is 15 residues. Germline lookup yields CDR1 SGHDT and CDR2 YYEEEE. The CDR3 sequence is CASSPGGADPYGYTF. CDR3 bases: TGTGCCAGCAGCCCTGGGGGGGCCGACCCCTATGGCTACACCTTC.

Notes on this clone: An end of the junction does not agree with germline; a read error may underlie this. The chain combines TRBV5-4 with TRBJ1-4; TRBD1 aligns across 10 bases. Looked up from germline, CDR1 is SGHNT and CDR2 is YYREEE (reference sequence). The CDR3 has 14 amino acids. This CDR3 reads CASGSGTGVEKLLF. CDR3 bases: TGTGCCAGCGGTTCCGGGACAGGGGTTGAAAAACTGCTTTTT.

The V call is TRBV4-2, the J call TRBJ2-1, with a weak D call TRBD1 (6 bases). There are 16 residues in the CDR3. Per the germline V gene, CDR1 is LGHNA and CDR2 is YNFKEQ. Between the trimmed V and J ends, which lost 4 bases and 4 bases, there was a span of 17 bases. CDR3: CASSPLTGSSYNEQFF. CDR3 bases: TGTGCCAGCAGCCCCCTCACAGGGAGTTCATACAATGAGCAGTTCTTC.

The V gene is TRBV7-6, the J gene TRBJ2-7, with TRBD1 identical over 9 bases. This CDR3 has 16 amino acids. Germline V CDR1 and CDR2: SGHVS, FNYEAQ. The trim removed 4 bases at V and 7 bases at J, leaving 14 bases unmatched. The CDR3 bases are TGTGCCAGCAGCTCATTAACCCCCACAGGGGGCGATGAGCAGTACTTC. Amino acid sequence: CASSSLTPTGGDEQYF.

V usage is TRBV6-1 and J usage is TRBJ2-7; 7 bases match TRBD2. CDR1 MNHNS and CDR2 SASEGT come from the germline V gene. This CDR3 is built from 15 residues. The junction had 7 bases not matched to a gene; V was cut back by 2 bases and J by 3 bases. In nucleotides, the CDR3 is TGTGCCAGCAGTGAATACGATGGGGGGGGCTACGAGCAGTACTTC. It is translated as CASSEYDGGGYEQYF.

The gene calls are TRBV10-3 and TRBJ2-7; 11 bases line up with TRBD1. CDR3 length equals 12 residues. From germline, CDR1 is ENHRY and CDR2 SYGVKD. The trim removed 10 bases at V and 6 bases at J, leaving 5 bases unmatched. The CDR3 spells CATRTGGIEQYF. CDR3 nucleotides: TGTGCCACGAGGACAGGGGGCATCGAGCAGTACTTC.

This chain uses TRBV5-4 with TRBJ2-7; 7 bases align to TRBD1. Germline CDR1 is SGHNT and CDR2 is YYREEE (reference sequence). The CDR3 extends over 19 amino acids. Trimming took 1 base from V and 4 from J; bases not matched to a gene: 20. The CDR3, as DNA: TGTGCCAGCAGCTTGTTTGTATCCCGGACAGGAGGCAGGGCGTACGAGCAGTACTTC. Residues: CASSLFVSRTGGRAYEQYF.

V is TRBV6-5 and J is TRBJ2-3; weak D call: TRBD2 (6 bases). The germline V and J ends were trimmed by 6 bases and 3 bases, with 16 bases remaining between them. The CDR3 runs 15 residues. CDR1 MNHEY and CDR2 SVGAGI come from the germline V gene. DNA for the CDR3: TGTGCCAGCAGGTCCTTCGGCGGGGCAACAGATACGCAGTATTTT. Translation gives CASRSFGGATDTQYF.

This clone appeared a single time. CDR3 sequence (DNA): TGTGCCAGCAGCCGGGGACAGGGCGGTGAAAAACTGTTTTTT. Protein: CASSRGQGGEKLFF. The chain uses TRBV11-2 and TRBJ1-4, with TRBD1 matching over 9 bases. J gave up 7 bases and V 5 bases, and 5 bases lay outside the gene matches. Germline assignment: CDR1 SGHAT and CDR2 FQNNGV. The CDR3 extends over 14 amino acids. Together with reference TRBV11-2 and TRBJ1-4, the CDR3 gives the full variable domain: EAGVAQSPRYKIIEKRQSVAFWCNPISGHATLYWYQQILGQGPKLLIQFQNNGVVDDSQLPKDRFSAERLKGVDSTLKIQPAKLEDSAVYLCASSRGQGGEKLFFGSGTQLSVL.

This clone was seen only a few times. The chain has TRBV5-4 and TRBJ1-5, with D unclear. The V gene's germline CDR1 is SGHNT and CDR2 YYREEE (reference sequence). V dropped 0 bases and J dropped 0 bases, with 7 bases sitting between them. The CDR3 spans 15 residues. CDR3 protein: CASSLDPFSNQPQHF. The CDR3 DNA sequence: TGTGCCAGCAGCTTGGATCCGTTTAGCAATCAGCCCCAGCATTTT.